The present TCR beta chain was sequenced within a study of spatial heterogeneity in lung cancer. Overall study: Unique TCR and UMI combinations averaged more than ten appearances each in raw reads.

This clonotype was recorded at least ten times. Little can be read into the size of this beta chain, an off-target read in a library designed for alpha chains. Stated time point: sample taken at primary tumor resection. Whole RNA, which was extracted from tumor, nontumor lung tissue or frozen PBMC, was sequenced without any cell sorting. A unique molecular identifier was carried by every single TCR cDNA molecule. TCRdb called the 5' RACE reads again in MiXCR, with one record for every CDR3 protein. The repertoire holds about 7,900 distinct CDR3 sequences, with about 4.5% as singletons. CDR1 is LGHDT, CDR2 YNNKEL, per germline (reference sequence). The CDR3 loop spans 17 amino acids. The V and J ends lost 1 base and 2 bases, in that order; junction bases with no gene match: 2.

This chain joins TRBV3-1 and TRBJ2-1; 13 bases are shared with TRBD2. The receptor's source is a male donor with early-stage non-small cell lung cancer. Sample: PBMCs, taken at surgery. The CDR3 region is CASSQGLAGGPYNEQFF. The CDR3 nucleotides read TGTGCCAGCAGCCAAGGACTAGCGGGGGGACCCTACAATGAGCAGTTCTTC.